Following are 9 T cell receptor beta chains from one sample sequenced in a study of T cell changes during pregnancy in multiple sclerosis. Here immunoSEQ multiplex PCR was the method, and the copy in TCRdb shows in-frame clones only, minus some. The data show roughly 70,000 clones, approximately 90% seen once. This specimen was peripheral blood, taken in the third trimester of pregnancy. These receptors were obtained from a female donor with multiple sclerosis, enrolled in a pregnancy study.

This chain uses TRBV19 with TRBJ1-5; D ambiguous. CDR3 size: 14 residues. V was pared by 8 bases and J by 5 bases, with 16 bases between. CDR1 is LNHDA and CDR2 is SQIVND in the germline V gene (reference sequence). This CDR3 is CASGLHQSDQPQHF. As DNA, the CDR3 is TGTGCCAGTGGCCTGCATCAAAGTGATCAGCCCCAGCATTTT. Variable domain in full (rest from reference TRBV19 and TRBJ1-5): DGGITQSPKYLFRKEGQNVTLSCEQNLNHDAMYWYRQDPGQGLRLIYYSQIVNDFQKGDIAEGYSVSREKKESFPLTVTSAQKNPTAFYLCASGLHQSDQPQHFGDGTRLSIL.

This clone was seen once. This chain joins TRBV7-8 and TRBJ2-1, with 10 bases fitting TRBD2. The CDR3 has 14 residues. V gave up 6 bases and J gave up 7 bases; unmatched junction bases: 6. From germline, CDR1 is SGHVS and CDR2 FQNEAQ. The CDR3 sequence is CASSLAGVRNEQFF. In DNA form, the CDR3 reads TGTGCCAGCAGTCTAGCGGGAGTCAGAAATGAGCAGTTCTTC.

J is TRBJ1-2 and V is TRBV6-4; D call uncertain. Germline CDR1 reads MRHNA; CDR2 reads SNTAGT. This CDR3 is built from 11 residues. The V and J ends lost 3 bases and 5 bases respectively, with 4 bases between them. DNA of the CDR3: TGTGCCAGCAGTGATCAATATGGCTACACCTTC. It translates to CASSDQYGYTF.

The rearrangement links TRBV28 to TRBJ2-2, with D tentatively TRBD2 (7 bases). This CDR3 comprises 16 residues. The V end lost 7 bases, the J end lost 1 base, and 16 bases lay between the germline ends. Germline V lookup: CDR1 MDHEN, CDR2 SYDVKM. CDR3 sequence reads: CASTRGGGGNTGELFF. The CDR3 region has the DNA TGTGCCAGCACCCGAGGGGGAGGGGGGAACACCGGGGAGCTGTTTTTT.

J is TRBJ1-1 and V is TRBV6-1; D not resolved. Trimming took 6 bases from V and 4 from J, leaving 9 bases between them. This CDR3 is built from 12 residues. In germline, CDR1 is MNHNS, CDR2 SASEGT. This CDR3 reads CASREGGTEAFF. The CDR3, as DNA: TGTGCCAGCAGGGAGGGAGGCACTGAAGCTTTCTTT.

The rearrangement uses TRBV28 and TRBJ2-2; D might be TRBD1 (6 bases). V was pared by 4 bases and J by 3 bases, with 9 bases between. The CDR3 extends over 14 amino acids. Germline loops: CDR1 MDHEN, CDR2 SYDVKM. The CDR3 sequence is CASSSNRDTGELFF. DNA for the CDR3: TGTGCCAGCAGTTCTAACAGGGACACCGGGGAGCTGTTTTTT.

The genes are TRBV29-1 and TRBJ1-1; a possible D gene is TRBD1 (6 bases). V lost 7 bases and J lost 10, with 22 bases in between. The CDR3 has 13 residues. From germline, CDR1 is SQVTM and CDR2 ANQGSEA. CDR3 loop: CSAAGRGAGRAFF. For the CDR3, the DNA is TGCAGCGCCGCAGGGAGGGGGGCTGGCCGAGCTTTCTTT.

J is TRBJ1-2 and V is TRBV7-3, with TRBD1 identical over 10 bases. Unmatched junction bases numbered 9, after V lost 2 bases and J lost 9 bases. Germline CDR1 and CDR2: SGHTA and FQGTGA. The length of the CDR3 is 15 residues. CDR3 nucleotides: TGTGCCAGCAGCTTAGGGGGGACAGGGGAAAGTAGCTACACCTTC. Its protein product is CASSLGGTGESSYTF.

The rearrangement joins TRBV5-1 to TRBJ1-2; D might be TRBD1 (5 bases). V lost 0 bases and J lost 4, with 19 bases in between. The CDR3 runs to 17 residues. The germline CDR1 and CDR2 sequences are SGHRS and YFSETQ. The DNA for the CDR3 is TGCGCCAGCAGCTTGGCTAGCGGGGTCGGGACCGTCTATGGCTACACCTTC. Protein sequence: CASSLASGVGTVYGYTF.